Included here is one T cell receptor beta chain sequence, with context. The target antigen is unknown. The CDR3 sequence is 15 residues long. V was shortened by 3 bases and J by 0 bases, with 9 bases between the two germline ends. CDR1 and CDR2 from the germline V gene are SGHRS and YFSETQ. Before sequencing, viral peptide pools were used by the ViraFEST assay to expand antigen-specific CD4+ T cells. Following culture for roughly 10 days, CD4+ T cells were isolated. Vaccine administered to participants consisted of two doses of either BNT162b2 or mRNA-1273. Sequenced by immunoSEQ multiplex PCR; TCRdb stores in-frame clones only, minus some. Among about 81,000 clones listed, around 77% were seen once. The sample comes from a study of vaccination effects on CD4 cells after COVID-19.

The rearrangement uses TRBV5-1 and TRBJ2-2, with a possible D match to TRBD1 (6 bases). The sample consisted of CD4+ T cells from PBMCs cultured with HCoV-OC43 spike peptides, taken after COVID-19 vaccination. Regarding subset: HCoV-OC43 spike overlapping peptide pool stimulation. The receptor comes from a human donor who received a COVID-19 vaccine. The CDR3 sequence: CASSSTGTNTGELFF. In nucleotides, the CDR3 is TGCGCCAGCAGCTCTACAGGGACGAACACCGGGGAGCTGTTTTTT.